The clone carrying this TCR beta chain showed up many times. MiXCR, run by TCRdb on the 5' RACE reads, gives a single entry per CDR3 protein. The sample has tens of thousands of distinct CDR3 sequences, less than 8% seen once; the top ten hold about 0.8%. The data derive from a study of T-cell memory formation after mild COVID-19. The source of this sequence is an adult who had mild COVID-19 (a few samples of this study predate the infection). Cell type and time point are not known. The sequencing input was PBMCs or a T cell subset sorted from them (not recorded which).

CDR3 DNA: TGTGCCAGCAGTTACACGACAGGGGGGAAGATTGAAGCTTTCTTT. Translating it yields CASSYTTGGKIEAFF. This chain links TRBV6-6 with TRBJ1-1; 9 bases fit TRBD1. V shed 2 bases, J shed 7 bases, and the junction held 8 bases outside the gene matches. CDR1 and CDR2 (germline): MNHNY, SVGAGI (reference sequence). The CDR3 spans 15 residues.